This T cell receptor beta chain was recorded in a study of cytomegalovirus exposure and HLA in healthy donors. Across the study: Of over 350 genotyped donors, more than 75% grouped in the Caucasian-associated ancestry cluster.

The table lists this clone with a few counts. Antigen: not known. The PCR contained 60 Vbeta and 13 Jbeta primers. The data were produced by immunoSEQ multiplex PCR, yet TCRdb's version contains in-frame clones alone and is incomplete. Here the sample spans over 150,000 clones, about 69% being singletons. Notes on the study in general: Available immune exposure information was restricted to CMV serostatus only.

Material: PBMCs. The TCR was taken from a young man in good health and CMV-seropositive.

The CDR3 DNA sequence: TGTGCCAGCTCACCACTCGCCCAGGGTATTGGCACCGGGGAGCTGTTTTTT. The encoded protein is CASSPLAQGIGTGELFF. The chain uses TRBV18 and TRBJ2-2; possible D gene TRBD1, 5 bases. The germline V and J ends were trimmed by 1 base and 4 bases, with 16 bases remaining between them. This CDR3 contains 17 residues. CDR1 and CDR2 from the germline V gene are KGHSH and LQKENI.